The 24 T cell receptor beta chains in this list originate from one sample, sequenced in a study of OX40 agonist ivuxolimab in advanced cancers. The library was made by the immunoSEQ multiplex PCR assay. TCRdb carries this immuneACCESS record with in-frame sequences only. Its versions omit some clonotypes, under half of them owing to an unresolved V gene in the studies checked, with the rest unexplained. The sample table contains about 21,000 clones; only one count was recorded for approximately 79% of them. The ten largest clones capture about 14% of the sample. The sequencing here drew on CD4+ or CD8+ T cells sorted from blood, taken in a trial of the OX40 agonist ivuxolimab. Receptors originate from an adult with an advanced solid tumor such as melanoma, head and neck, liver or kidney cancer.

V is TRBV4-1 and J is TRBJ1-5; possible D gene TRBD1, 6 bases. Germline V gene data show CDR1 as MGHRA and CDR2 as YSYEKL. Trimming removed 0 bases from V and 6 bases from J, with 9 bases in between. CDR3 length equals 14 residues. Written as DNA, the CDR3 is TGCGCCAGCAGCCAAGAAGGGGGGAGTCAGCCCCAGCATTTT. It specifies CASSQEGGSQPQHF.

The V gene is TRBV6-1, the J gene TRBJ1-2, with unresolved D. Trimming pared 11 bases from V and 8 bases from J, leaving 24 bases between. Germline values: CDR1 MNHNS, CDR2 SASEGT. The CDR3 loop spans 14 amino acids. The CDR3 protein is CALLQGGVLRGYTF. In DNA form, the CDR3 reads TGTGCCCTTCTTCAAGGCGGAGTTCTTCGGGGCTACACCTTC.

The chain links TRBV5-6 to TRBJ2-3, with D maybe TRBD1 (6 bases). V was clipped by 5 bases and J by 0 bases, with 10 bases between them. From germline, CDR1 is SGHDT and CDR2 YYEEEE. The length of the CDR3 is 14 residues. CDR3 loop: CASRLDSSTDTQYF. In DNA, the CDR3 is TGTGCCAGCAGACTGGACAGCAGCACAGATACGCAGTATTTT.

V is TRBV7-9 and J is TRBJ1-4; possibly TRBD1 for D (5 bases). CDR1 SEHNR and CDR2 FQNEAQ come from the germline V gene (reference sequence). CDR3 length: 14 residues. V shed 0 bases and J shed 14 bases, with 16 bases lying between them. For the CDR3, the DNA is TGTGCCAGCAGCTTAGCACAGTCCCAGGGCCCTCTGTTTTTT. It yields the protein CASSLAQSQGPLFF.

The chain has TRBV11-1 and TRBJ2-1; 10 nucleotides agree with TRBD2. Germline trimming cut 6 bases from V and 8 bases from J; bases unmatched to any gene: 13. The CDR3 spans 16 residues. Germline CDR1 reads SGHAT; CDR2 reads FQDESV (reference sequence). CDR3: CASRDGKRGGLDEQFF. CDR3 coding DNA: TGTGCCAGCAGGGACGGGAAGCGGGGGGGCCTGGATGAGCAGTTCTTC.

This clone came up a few times. V and J are TRBV5-1 and TRBJ1-1; 7 bases agree with TRBD1. Germline trimming cut 5 bases from V and 5 bases from J; bases unmatched to any gene: 6. Germline V gene data show CDR1 as SGHRS and CDR2 as YFSETQ. The CDR3 covers 13 residues. The CDR3 region has the DNA TGCGCCAGCAGTGAGGGGGCGAAGACTGAAGCTTTCTTT. It yields the protein CASSEGAKTEAFF.

V is TRBV7-3 and J is TRBJ2-7; TRBD2 matches at 14 bases. Germline V gene sequence: CDR1 SGHTA, CDR2 FQGTGA. V was clipped by 3 bases and J by 2 bases; unmatched bases: 15. The CDR3 contains 20 residues. CDR3 in amino acids: CASSFGTSGGDPHKTYEQYF. The CDR3 nucleotides are TGTGCCAGCAGCTTTGGGACTAGCGGGGGCGACCCTCATAAGACCTACGAGCAGTACTTC. The full variable domain, its missing parts supplied by reference TRBV7-3 and TRBJ2-7, is GAGVSQTPSNKVTEKGKYVELRCDPISGHTALYWYRQSLGQGPEFLIYFQGTGAADDSGLPNDRFFAVRPEGSVSTLKIQRTERGDSAVYLCASSFGTSGGDPHKTYEQYFGPGTRLTVT.

J is TRBJ2-1 and V is TRBV5-1, with D uncertain. From germline, CDR1 is SGHRS and CDR2 YFSETQ. V was cut by 1 base and J by 2 bases, with 13 bases left in between. This CDR3 is built from 16 residues. The CDR3 sequence: CASSLPSPGTYNEQFF. The CDR3, as DNA: TGCGCCAGCAGCTTGCCCTCCCCGGGCACCTACAATGAGCAGTTCTTC.

The table lists this clone with a few counts. The chain has TRBV30 and TRBJ2-2; D is ambiguous. CDR1 is GTSNPN, CDR2 SVGIG, per germline (reference sequence). Trimming cost V 0 bases and J 3 bases, with 11 bases left between them. The CDR3 is made up of 15 amino acids. Here the CDR3 DNA reads TGTGCCTGGAGTGTAGGCAGTTCTGACACCGGGGAGCTGTTTTTT. It yields the protein CAWSVGSSDTGELFF.

This chain connects TRBV19 to TRBJ2-2; TRBD2 matches at 7 bases. Germline CDR1 LNHDA, CDR2 SQIVND (reference sequence). V dropped 3 bases and J dropped 4; count of bases not matched to a gene: 8. The CDR3 loop spans 16 amino acids. CDR3 DNA sequence: TGTGCCAGTAGTATTCGCGGGGGAGGGTTCACCGGGGAGCTGTTTTTT. Protein product: CASSIRGGGFTGELFF.

V usage is TRBV7-2 and J usage is TRBJ1-3; D might be TRBD1 (5 bases). V dropped 5 bases and J dropped 4 bases, with 18 bases sitting between them. The germline gives CDR1 SGHTA, CDR2 FQGNSA. The CDR3 consists of 16 residues. CDR3 region: CASSQRTGPTGNTIYF. The CDR3 region has the DNA TGTGCCAGCAGCCAAAGAACAGGCCCGACCGGAAACACCATATATTTT. The variable domain in full, completed from reference TRBV7-2 and TRBJ1-3, reads GAGVSQSPSNKVTEKGKDVELRCDPISGHTALYWYRQSLGQGLEFLIYFQGNSAPDKSGLPSDRFSAERTGGSVSTLTIQRTQQEDSAVYLCASSQRTGPTGNTIYFGEGSWLTVV.

The CDR3 region has the DNA TGTGCCTGGAGCGTAGGCCAAGAGACCCAGTACTTC. Translation: CAWSVGQETQYF. J is TRBJ2-5 and V is TRBV30; no firm D call. CDR3 length equals 12 residues. Germline V CDR1 and CDR2: GTSNPN, SVGIG (reference sequence). The germline V and J ends were trimmed by 3 bases and 1 base, with 6 bases remaining between them.

The chain joins TRBV28 to TRBJ1-3; the D is unclear. This CDR3 has 12 amino acids. Trimming took off 6 bases at V and 4 bases at J, with 7 bases between the two ends. Germline V gene lookup returns CDR1 MDHEN and CDR2 SYDVKM. The DNA for the CDR3 is TGTGCCAGCAGCAACCAGGGAAACACCATATATTTT. Translated, it gives CASSNQGNTIYF.

The chain employs TRBV7-2 and TRBJ2-7; D might be TRBD2 (6 bases). The length of the CDR3 is 14 residues. The V and J ends lost 3 bases and 10 bases respectively, with 19 bases between them. Looked up from germline, CDR1 is SGHTA and CDR2 is FQGNSA. The CDR3 region has the DNA TGTGCCAGCAGCTTCTTGGCAGGGCAGCGGGCTCAGTACTTC. Translating gives CASSFLAGQRAQYF.

This clone was seen only a few times. This rearrangement joins TRBV11-3 to TRBJ1-1, with D unclear. CDR1 is SGHNT, CDR2 YENEEA, per germline. This CDR3 has 13 amino acids. Trimming left V 5 bases short and J 0 bases short, with 7 bases between. CDR3 protein: CASSLWMNTEAFF. DNA for the CDR3: TGTGCCAGCAGCCTCTGGATGAACACTGAAGCTTTCTTT. The full variable domain, rest sourced from reference TRBV11-3 and TRBJ1-1, is EAGVVQSPRYKIIEKKQPVAFWCNPISGHNTLYWYLQNLGQGPELLIRYENEEAVDDSQLPKDRFSAERLKGVDSTLKIQPAELGDSAVYLCASSLWMNTEAFFGQGTRLTVV.

This chain connects TRBV7-3 to TRBJ1-1, with D possibly being TRBD1 (5 bases). CDR1 and CDR2 from the germline V gene are SGHTA and FQGTGA. The CDR3 runs to 14 residues. V lost 1 base to trimming and J lost 5 bases, with 11 bases between them. CDR3 in DNA: TGTGCCAGCAGCTTAAGGGGTGAGGGGACTGAAGCTTTCTTT. Translated, it gives CASSLRGEGTEAFF.

The rearrangement uses TRBV6-5 and TRBJ2-1, with 11 bases lining up with TRBD2. This CDR3 region has 15 residues. V shed 8 bases and J 4 bases; nucleotides not matched to a gene: 7. The germline gives CDR1 MNHEY, CDR2 SVGAGI. The DNA of the CDR3 is TGTGCCAGCTTCTCGACTAGCGGGACTTACAATGAGCAGTTCTTC. Translating it yields CASFSTSGTYNEQFF.

The CDR3 sequence: CASTGFFGTDTQYF. CDR3 DNA sequence: TGTGCCAGCACGGGGTTCTTCGGCACAGATACGCAGTATTTT. The V and J genes are TRBV28 and TRBJ2-3; D might be TRBD2 (5 bases). Germline CDR1 and CDR2: MDHEN and SYDVKM. V was clipped by 7 bases and J by 1 base, with 12 bases between them. This CDR3 has 14 amino acids.

The gene calls are TRBV5-1 and TRBJ2-2; D might be TRBD2 (6 bases). The ends were cut back, 0 bases at V and 3 bases at J, with 12 bases in the middle. The CDR3 consists of 16 residues. The V gene's germline CDR1 is SGHRS and CDR2 YFSETQ. In DNA form, the CDR3 reads TGCGCCAGCAGCTTGGTTGCGGGACTTGACACCGGGGAGCTGTTTTTT. Its protein is CASSLVAGLDTGELFF.

The chain links TRBV15 to TRBJ1-4; 9 bases are shared with TRBD1. The trim removed 0 bases at V and 4 bases at J, leaving 3 bases unmatched. Germline V gives CDR1 LNHNV, CDR2 YYDKDF (reference sequence). The CDR3 contains 16 residues. In nucleotides, the CDR3 is TGTGCCACCAGCAGAGAACAGGGGGCGATTAATGAAAAACTGTTTTTT. This codes for CATSREQGAINEKLFF. The full variable domain, completed using reference TRBV15 and TRBJ1-4, is DAMVIQNPRYQVTQFGKPVTLSCSQTLNHNVMYWYQQKSSQAPKLLFHYYDKDFNNEADTPDNFQSRRPNTSFCFLDIRSPGLGDTAMYLCATSREQGAINEKLFFGSGTQLSVL.

V usage is TRBV2 and J usage is TRBJ2-7; D gene ambiguous. Germline CDR1 is SNHLY and CDR2 is FYNNEI. V shed 8 bases and J shed 5 bases, with 7 bases lying between them. This CDR3 has 10 amino acids. In nucleotides, the CDR3 is TGTGCCAGCGGTCGGGACGAGCAGTACTTC. It encodes CASGRDEQYF.

The J gene is TRBJ2-5, the V gene TRBV7-6; D gene ambiguous. Germline CDR1 and CDR2: SGHVS and FNYEAQ. V lost 5 bases, J lost 0 bases, and 7 bases lay in between. The CDR3 runs 13 residues. CDR3 loop: CASSPGHQETQYF. The CDR3 coding sequence is TGTGCCAGCAGCCCTGGCCACCAAGAGACCCAGTACTTC.

The count of this clone is one. The V call is TRBV5-5, the J call TRBJ1-4; D uncertain. The CDR3 covers 13 residues. Trimming cost V 2 bases and J 4 bases, with 6 bases left between them. The germline V gene encodes CDR1 SGHKS and CDR2 YYEKEE (reference sequence). The CDR3 coding sequence is TGTGCCAGCAGCTTTGAAAGTAATGAAAAACTGTTTTTT. Protein: CASSFESNEKLFF.

The chain uses TRBV30 and TRBJ2-7; maybe TRBD2 (6 bases). Germline CDR1 is GTSNPN and CDR2 is SVGIG (reference sequence). CDR3 length: 14 amino acids. Trimming pared 4 bases from V and 2 bases from J, leaving 15 bases between. The DNA for the CDR3 is TGTGCCTGGAATGTGGGGACTGCGACCTACGAGCAGTACTTC. It codes for CAWNVGTATYEQYF. The complete variable domain, with remaining parts taken from reference TRBV30 and TRBJ2-7, reads SQTIHQWPATLVQPVGSPLSLECTVEGTSNPNLYWYRQAAGRGLQLLFYSVGIGQISSEVPQNLSASRPQDRQFILSSKKLLLSDSGFYLCAWNVGTATYEQYFGPGTRLTVT.